What follows describes a single TCR beta chain. Germline V gene lookup returns CDR1 SEHNR and CDR2 FQNEAQ (reference sequence). Deletions cut 6 bases from V and 0 bases from J, with 11 bases between. This CDR3 contains 14 residues. Reverse transcribing all isolated RNA meant expressed TCRB transcripts were sequenced. Sequencing was performed with immunoSEQ multiplex PCR; in TCRdb, only in-frame clones are kept and a portion is missing. The sample includes 300,000 to 350,000 clones, less than 15% of them seen just once. These data come from a study of beta chain features in type 1 diabetes. V usage is TRBV7-9 and J usage is TRBJ2-5, with TRBD1 as a possible D gene (5 bases). The sequencing input was central memory CD4+ T cells from blood. This sequence was found in a man aged 25-40 years in good health. The CDR3 loop is CASRQGTNQETQYF. CDR3 DNA: TGTGCCAGCAGGCAGGGTACCAACCAAGAGACCCAGTACTTC.